Listed here are 20 T cell receptor beta chains from one sample, sequenced in a study of blood T cell repertoires in COVID-19 (dated by TCRdb to the early 2020s). The method behind the library was the immunoSEQ multiplex PCR assay. Sourced from immuneACCESS, this table was stored by TCRdb with only in-frame sequences that have V and J called. A share of the clones is absent; for the studies checked, an unresolved V gene accounts for under half, and the remainder has no known explanation. A total of about 100,000 clones appear in this sample, about 90% of them only once. 4.5% to 6.5% of the sample is in the top ten clones. Sequencing input: peripheral blood. These receptors were obtained from a human donor in a cohort sampled during active COVID-19.

The chain couples TRBV7-2 to TRBJ2-3; 8 bases are a match to TRBD2. The CDR3 totals 16 residues. With V trimmed by 5 bases and J by 0 bases, 7 bases remained unmatched. CDR1 SGHTA and CDR2 FQGNSA come from the germline V gene. The CDR3 nucleotides are TGTGCCAGCAGCCTGACTAGCGACCCTAGCACAGATACGCAGTATTTT. This codes for CASSLTSDPSTDTQYF.

The rearrangement joins TRBV7-8 to TRBJ2-7, with 10 bases identical to TRBD2. V lost 4 bases, J lost 0 bases, and 3 bases stayed unmatched. Germline-derived CDR1 and CDR2 are SGHVS and FQNEAQ. The CDR3 spans 15 residues. The CDR3 loop is CASSYSSGSSYEQYF. CDR3 DNA sequence: TGTGCCAGCAGCTATTCTAGCGGGAGCTCCTACGAGCAGTACTTC.

The CDR3 nucleotides are TGTGCCTGGAGTCTCCTAGCGGGGGATACGCAGTATTTT. Amino acid sequence: CAWSLLAGDTQYF. The rearrangement uses TRBV30 and TRBJ2-3; TRBD2 agrees at 9 bases. After removal of 2 bases from V and 6 bases from J, the junction contained 3 bases not matched to a gene. The CDR3 runs to 13 residues. Per the germline V gene, CDR1 is GTSNPN and CDR2 is SVGIG (reference sequence).

This rearrangement joins TRBV12-3 or TRBV12-4 to TRBJ2-3, with D perhaps TRBD2 (5 bases). This CDR3 comprises 13 residues. V was trimmed by 0 bases and J by 6 bases, leaving 7 bases between them. The CDR3: CASSLAGVDTQYF. The CDR3, as DNA: TGTGCCAGCAGTTTAGCGGGAGTGGATACGCAGTATTTT.

This chain links TRBV20-1 with TRBJ2-7; the match to TRBD2 covers 7 bases. After removal of 3 bases from V and 4 bases from J, the junction contained 12 bases not matched to a gene. The CDR3 contains 15 residues. Germline lookup yields CDR1 DFQATT and CDR2 SNEGSKA (reference sequence). The CDR3 nucleotides are TGCAGTGCTAGTTCGGGATTCGGGGGAGGGTACGAGCAGTACTTC. This codes for CSASSGFGGGYEQYF.

The chain carries TRBV7-2 and TRBJ2-3, with TRBD2 matching 13 bases. J was trimmed by 6 bases and V by 3 bases; bases with no gene match: 3. The length of the CDR3 is 15 residues. CDR1 SGHTA and CDR2 FQGNSA come from the germline V gene. CDR3 sequence: CASSLGLAGRDTQYF. CDR3 in DNA: TGTGCCAGCAGCTTGGGACTAGCGGGACGCGATACGCAGTATTTT. Full variable domain (rest looked up from reference TRBV7-2 and TRBJ2-3): GAGVSQSPSNKVTEKGKDVELRCDPISGHTALYWYRQSLGQGLEFLIYFQGNSAPDKSGLPSDRFSAERTGGSVSTLTIQRTQQEDSAVYLCASSLGLAGRDTQYFGPGTRLTVL.

V gene TRBV7-8 combines with J gene TRBJ2-7, with 8 bases matching TRBD2. The germline CDR1 and CDR2 sequences are SGHVS and FQNEAQ. Germline trimming cut 5 bases from V and 7 bases from J; bases unmatched to any gene: 22. The CDR3 extends over 18 amino acids. CDR3 amino acids: CASSPYRILAAANSEQYF. As DNA, the CDR3 is TGTGCCAGCAGCCCGTATCGTATACTAGCGGCCGCTAACTCGGAGCAGTACTTC.

The chain combines TRBV6-1 with TRBJ2-1, with 10 bases that match TRBD2. The CDR3 is 19 amino acids. Germline trimming cut 4 bases from V and 4 bases from J; bases unmatched to any gene: 16. CDR1 is MNHNS, CDR2 SASEGT, per germline. CDR3 in amino acids: CASSVGRTSGLPGYNEQFF. The CDR3 DNA sequence: TGTGCCAGCAGTGTCGGGAGGACTAGCGGACTACCCGGATACAATGAGCAGTTCTTC.

The chain uses TRBV5-1 and TRBJ2-3; 7 nucleotides agree with TRBD2. CDR1 and CDR2 (germline): SGHRS, YFSETQ. The V gene end was trimmed by 8 bases and the J gene end by 2 bases; junction bases not matched to a gene: 5. The CDR3 is 13 amino acids. CDR3 bases: TGCGCCAGGCCTAGCGGAACCACAGATACGCAGTATTTT. Translated: CARPSGTTDTQYF.

The chain couples TRBV2 to TRBJ2-3, with 7 bases matching TRBD2. V trimming: 2 bases; J trimming: 3 bases; junction bases outside the gene matches: 2. Germline V gives CDR1 SNHLY, CDR2 FYNNEI. The CDR3 is 14 amino acids. The CDR3 nucleotides read TGTGCCAGCAGTGAACTAGCGGCTACAGATACGCAGTATTTT. It encodes CASSELAATDTQYF. Drawing the rest from reference TRBV2 and TRBJ2-3, the complete variable domain is EPEVTQTPSHQVTQMGQEVILRCVPISNHLYFYWYRQILGQKVEFLVSFYNNEISEKSEIFDDQFSVERPDGSNFTLKIRSTKLEDSAMYFCASSELAATDTQYFGPGTRLTVL.

This rearrangement joins TRBV29-1 to TRBJ2-7, with 11 positions matching TRBD2. J lost 3 bases, V lost 2 bases, and 3 bases had no gene match. Germline CDR1 reads SQVTM; CDR2 reads ANQGSEA. The CDR3 is made up of 14 amino acids. The CDR3 region is CSVELAGGFYEQYF. The CDR3 DNA reads as TGCAGCGTTGAACTAGCGGGAGGTTTCTACGAGCAGTACTTC.

The genes are TRBV7-2 and TRBJ1-4; 9 bases line up with TRBD1. The CDR3 sequence is 15 residues long. Per the germline V gene, CDR1 is SGHTA and CDR2 is FQGNSA. The trim removed 5 bases at V and 8 bases at J, leaving 9 bases unmatched. The DNA of the CDR3 is TGTGCCAGCAGCCTCCAACAGGGGGCAGGGGAAAAACTGTTTTTT. This gives the protein CASSLQQGAGEKLFF.

As concerns this clone: This same CDR3 is encoded by further DNA sequences in the sample. The CDR3 bases are TGTGCCAGCAGTGATCGGACAGGGGGCGATCAGCCCCAGCATTTT. This translates into CASSDRTGGDQPQHF. V and J are TRBV2 and TRBJ1-5; TRBD1 matches at 11 bases. The CDR3 extends over 15 amino acids. In germline, CDR1 is SNHLY, CDR2 FYNNEI. V shed 3 bases, J shed 5 bases, and the junction held 3 bases outside the gene matches.

J is TRBJ2-7 and V is TRBV3-1 (or the pseudogene TRBV3-2); 12 positions match TRBD2. Germline CDR1 is LGHDT and CDR2 is YNNKEL (reference sequence). This CDR3 contains 18 residues. Trimming removed 0 bases from V and 1 base from J; junction bases left unmatched: 7. CDR3 coding DNA: TGTGCCAGCAGCCAAGATGAGTGGACTAGCGGGAAATCCTACGAGCAGTACTTC. This translates into CASSQDEWTSGKSYEQYF.

The chain employs TRBV28 and TRBJ2-5; D is unclear. Germline V gene sequence: CDR1 MDHEN, CDR2 SYDVKM. The V end was cut by 5 bases, the J end by 9 bases, with 13 bases between. The CDR3 contains 12 residues. The CDR3 is CASSPPELSQYF. CDR3 nucleotide sequence: TGTGCCAGCAGTCCCCCGGAGCTTTCCCAGTACTTC.

The gene calls are TRBV2 and TRBJ2-6; possible D gene TRBD2, 6 bases. The CDR3 is 16 residues long. V was pared by 5 bases and J by 0 bases, with 11 bases between. Germline V gene lookup returns CDR1 SNHLY and CDR2 FYNNEI. Here the CDR3 reads CASSPSGLSGANVLTF. The CDR3 DNA follows: TGTGCCAGCAGTCCAAGCGGGCTCTCTGGGGCCAACGTCCTGACTTTC. The full variable domain, with the rest looked up from reference TRBV2 and TRBJ2-6, is EPEVTQTPSHQVTQMGQEVILRCVPISNHLYFYWYRQILGQKVEFLVSFYNNEISEKSEIFDDQFSVERPDGSNFTLKIRSTKLEDSAMYFCASSPSGLSGANVLTFGAGSRLTVL.

The rearrangement joins TRBV11-3 to TRBJ2-5; TRBD2 agrees at 11 bases. This CDR3 comprises 18 residues. The V gene end was trimmed by 3 bases and the J gene end by 1 base; junction bases not matched to a gene: 10. CDR1 and CDR2 (germline): SGHNT, YENEEA. DNA of the CDR3: TGTGCCAGCAGCTTCCGTAGCGGGAGGGCCGGGGGCCAAGAGACCCAGTACTTC. Its translation: CASSFRSGRAGGQETQYF.

The chain employs TRBV19 and TRBJ2-5; TRBD2 agrees at 11 bases. This CDR3 is 16 amino acids long. The trim removed 6 bases at V and 2 bases at J, leaving 8 bases unmatched. CDR1 is LNHDA and CDR2 is SQIVND in the germline V gene (reference sequence). As DNA, the CDR3 is TGTGCCAGTAGCAGGGGGCTAGCGGGAGGACAAGAGACCCAGTACTTC. It is translated as CASSRGLAGGQETQYF.

The chain recombines TRBV2 with TRBJ2-7; TRBD2 is a possible D gene (6 bases). The germline CDR1 and CDR2 sequences are SNHLY and FYNNEI. The CDR3 length is 15 residues. Trimming removed 1 base from V and 0 bases from J, with 10 bases in between. The CDR3: CASSEGARGSYEQYF. DNA for the CDR3: TGTGCCAGCAGTGAAGGGGCGCGGGGCTCCTACGAGCAGTACTTC.

This clone was detected once. The CDR3 sequence is CASTLSTSYNSPLHF. CDR3 DNA: TGTGCCAGCACGCTATCTACCTCCTATAATTCACCCCTCCACTTT. The chain couples TRBV9 to TRBJ1-6; D is unresolved. Trimming took 6 bases from V and 0 from J, leaving 10 bases between them. Germline assignment: CDR1 SGDLS and CDR2 YYNGEE. There are 15 residues in the CDR3.